This T cell receptor beta chain was profiled in a study of cytomegalovirus exposure and HLA in healthy donors. The count of this clone is one. The CDR3 loop spans 14 amino acids. From germline, CDR1 is SGHDT and CDR2 YYEEEE. Trimming cost V 0 bases and J 4 bases, with 9 bases left between them. With 60 Vbeta and 13 Jbeta primers, the PCR was carried out. Clones were read by immunoSEQ multiplex PCR, and TCRdb kept only the in-frame ones, dropping some. The table shows 100,000 or so clones, with approximately 72% occurring only once. What was sequenced was PBMCs. The sequence came from a man aged 30 to 39 in good health and CMV-seronegative. The rearrangement uses TRBV5-6 and TRBJ2-3; D remains unclear. CDR3 bases: TGTGCCAGCAGCTTGGTCAGGAATTCAGATACGCAGTATTTT. Amino acid sequence: CASSLVRNSDTQYF.